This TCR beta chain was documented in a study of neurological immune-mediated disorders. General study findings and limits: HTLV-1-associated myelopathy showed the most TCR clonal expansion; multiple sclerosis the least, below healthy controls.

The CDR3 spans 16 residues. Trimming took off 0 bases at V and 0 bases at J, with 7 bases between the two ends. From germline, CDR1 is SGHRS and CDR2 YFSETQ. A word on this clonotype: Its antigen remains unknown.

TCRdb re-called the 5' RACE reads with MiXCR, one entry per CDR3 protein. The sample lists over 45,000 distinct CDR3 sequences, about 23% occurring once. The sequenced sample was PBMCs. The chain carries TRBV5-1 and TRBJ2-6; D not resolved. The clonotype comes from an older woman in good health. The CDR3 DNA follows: TGCGCCAGCAGCTTGGGAGCATACTCTGGGGCCAACGTCCTGACTTTC. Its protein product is CASSLGAYSGANVLTF. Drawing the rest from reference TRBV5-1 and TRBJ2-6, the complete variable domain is KAGVTQTPRYLIKTRGQQVTLSCSPISGHRSVSWYQQTPGQGLQFLFEYFSETQRNKGNFPGRFSGRQFSNSRSEMNVSTLELGDSALYLCASSLGAYSGANVLTFGAGSRLTVL.